Shown below are 20 T cell receptor beta chains from a single sample sequenced in a study of blood T cell repertoires in COVID-19. Only in-frame clones appear in the TCRdb table, and some are missing; sequencing was by immunoSEQ multiplex PCR. The sample consists of under 400,000 clones, 85% to 90% of them appearing once. The sequenced sample consisted of peripheral blood. These receptors were obtained from a man aged 18 to 35 with active or convalescent COVID-19.

The J gene is TRBJ2-2, the V gene TRBV20-1, with D perhaps matching TRBD1 (6 bases). V was cut by 3 bases and J by 1 base, with 9 bases left in between. The V gene's germline CDR1 is DFQATT and CDR2 SNEGSKA (reference sequence). This CDR3 is 14 amino acids long. CDR3 nucleotides: TGCAGTGCTAGTACAGGGCGGAACACCGGGGAGCTGTTTTTT. It translates to CSASTGRNTGELFF.

CDR3 bases: TGTGCCAGCAGCGTAGAATTGGCCGTCCCCACGCAGTATTTT. It encodes CASSVELAVPTQYF. The rearrangement uses TRBV9 and TRBJ2-3, with D hard to call. This CDR3 region has 14 residues. V dropped 0 bases and J dropped 9 bases, with 14 bases sitting between them. The germline V gene encodes CDR1 SGDLS and CDR2 YYNGEE. The entire variable domain, with the rest obtained from reference TRBV9 and TRBJ2-3, is as follows: DSGVTQTPKHLITATGQRVTLRCSPRSGDLSVYWYQQSLDQGLQFLIQYYNGEERAKGNILERFSAQQFPDLHSELNLSSLELGDSALYFCASSVELAVPTQYFGPGTRLTVL.

In its sample, this clone was seen a few times. The rearrangement uses TRBV19 and TRBJ1-3; D possibly corresponds to TRBD1 (6 bases). With 6 bases removed from V and 0 bases from J, the gap between germline ends came to 15 bases. The germline V gene encodes CDR1 LNHDA and CDR2 SQIVND (reference sequence). The CDR3 extends over 16 amino acids. CDR3 in amino acids: CASSTGRQISGNTIYF. The CDR3, as DNA: TGTGCCAGTAGCACAGGGCGACAGATCTCTGGAAACACCATATATTTT.

This sequence joins TRBV12-3 or TRBV12-4 and TRBJ2-1; TRBD2 might be the D (6 bases). Trimming removed 5 bases from V and 5 bases from J, with 10 bases in between. The CDR3 extends over 13 amino acids. The CDR3: CASSGAGDNEQFF. CDR3 nucleotides: TGTGCCAGCAGTGGAGCGGGCGACAATGAGCAGTTCTTC.

The chain combines TRBV5-1 with TRBJ1-1, with D hard to call. Germline V gene data show CDR1 as SGHRS and CDR2 as YFSETQ. The CDR3 has 16 residues. The ends were cut back, 0 bases at V and 1 base at J, with 13 bases in the middle. This chain's CDR3 is CASSLGHLIGNTEAFF. In DNA, the CDR3 is TGCGCCAGCAGCTTGGGACATTTGATCGGGAACACTGAAGCTTTCTTT.

The chain uses TRBV10-3 and TRBJ2-5; 11 nucleotides match TRBD2. The V and J ends lost 11 bases and 1 base, in that order; junction bases with no gene match: 3. This CDR3 spans 13 amino acids. Germline V lookup: CDR1 ENHRY, CDR2 SYGVKD. The CDR3 DNA reads as TGTGCCTCTAGCGGGGGGCTCCAAGAGACCCAGTACTTC. Translating gives CASSGGLQETQYF.

The rearrangement links TRBV7-9 to TRBJ2-1, with TRBD1 identical over 9 bases. Germline CDR1 and CDR2: SEHNR and FQNEAQ (reference sequence). V trimming: 10 bases; J trimming: 4 bases; junction bases outside the gene matches: 11. The CDR3 totals 15 residues. The CDR3: CATLYGTGRYNEQFF. CDR3 nucleotide sequence: TGTGCCACCCTGTATGGGACAGGGAGATACAATGAGCAGTTCTTC.

This clone was seen ten or more times. This chain uses TRBV21-1 with TRBJ2-5; the table names TRBD1, a call not compared with the DNA. TRBV21-1 constitutes a pseudogene. The CDR3 totals 17 residues. CDR3 nucleotides: TGTGCCAGCAGCATGAAACACACAGGGCAGGGTATTGGAGCCCAGTACTTC. Its protein product is CASSMKHTGQGIGAQYF.

V and J are TRBV7-2 and TRBJ2-3, with 7 bases that match TRBD2. After removal of 1 base from V and 3 bases from J, the junction contained 4 bases not matched to a gene. The CDR3 sequence is 15 residues long. CDR1 is SGHTA and CDR2 is FQGNSA in the germline V gene. The CDR3 DNA sequence: TGTGCCAGCAGCTTAGGCGGGAGTGGAACAGATACGCAGTATTTT. It encodes CASSLGGSGTDTQYF. The full variable domain, with the rest looked up from reference TRBV7-2 and TRBJ2-3, is GAGVSQSPSNKVTEKGKDVELRCDPISGHTALYWYRQSLGQGLEFLIYFQGNSAPDKSGLPSDRFSAERTGGSVSTLTIQRTQQEDSAVYLCASSLGGSGTDTQYFGPGTRLTVL.

This chain links TRBV10-3 with TRBJ2-1; D not certain. Looked up from germline, CDR1 is ENHRY and CDR2 is SYGVKD. Trimming cost V 2 bases and J 6 bases, with 8 bases left between them. This CDR3 is built from 13 residues. This chain's CDR3 is CAISEAKFNEQFF. The CDR3 region has the DNA TGTGCCATCAGTGAGGCGAAGTTCAATGAGCAGTTCTTC.

This clone was picked up a small number of times. The V gene is TRBV9, the J gene TRBJ2-1; possibly TRBD1 for D (5 bases). Looked up from germline, CDR1 is SGDLS and CDR2 is YYNGEE. V was shortened by 4 bases and J by 7 bases, with 24 bases between the two germline ends. The CDR3 is 17 residues long. The CDR3 loop reads CASSRMRTQGRLNEQFF. The CDR3 DNA reads as TGTGCCAGCAGCCGTATGAGAACTCAGGGTAGGTTGAATGAGCAGTTCTTC.

The chain carries TRBV3-1 (or the pseudogene TRBV3-2) and TRBJ2-5, with 11 bases fitting TRBD2. Germline CDR1 reads LGHDT; CDR2 reads YNNKEL (reference sequence). V was clipped by 3 bases and J by 5 bases; unmatched bases: 20. This CDR3 has 20 amino acids. Here the CDR3 reads CASSQTLPGSGGALRETQYF. The CDR3 DNA sequence: TGTGCCAGCAGCCAGACCCTTCCGGGTAGCGGGGGGGCCTTGAGGGAGACCCAGTACTTC.

The chain carries TRBV5-8 and TRBJ1-3, with 9 bases aligning to TRBD1. Trimming cost V 4 bases and J 5 bases; bases outside gene matches: 7. The CDR3 has 15 residues. Germline V CDR1 and CDR2: SGHTS, YDEGEE. The CDR3 loop reads CASSITGTGRNTIYF. The CDR3 nucleotides are TGTGCCAGCAGCATCACCGGGACAGGGAGAAACACCATATATTTT.

The chain has TRBV10-3 and TRBJ1-2; TRBD1 matches 8 bases. V lost 3 bases to trimming and J lost 5 bases; unmatched junction nucleotides: 5. Looked up from germline, CDR1 is ENHRY and CDR2 is SYGVKD. This CDR3 has 14 residues. The CDR3 nucleotides read TGTGCCATCAGTGACGGACAGGGAGGATATGGCTACACCTTC. Translating it yields CAISDGQGGYGYTF.

A few counts support this clone. The chain recombines TRBV11-2 with TRBJ1-1, with D tentatively TRBD1 (5 bases). Germline V gives CDR1 SGHAT, CDR2 FQNNGV. The CDR3 contains 13 residues. V was clipped by 4 bases and J by 1 base, with 7 bases between them. This chain's CDR3 is CASSSQGNTEAFF. The CDR3 DNA sequence: TGTGCCAGCAGCTCCCAGGGGAACACTGAAGCTTTCTTT.

The chain has TRBV19 and TRBJ1-5; no clear D. Germline CDR1 reads LNHDA; CDR2 reads SQIVND (reference sequence). Trimming took off 3 bases at V and 1 base at J, with 10 bases between the two ends. The CDR3 runs to 15 residues. The CDR3 reads CASSISGRSNQPQHF. The CDR3 bases are TGTGCCAGTAGTATCTCGGGAAGGAGCAATCAGCCCCAGCATTTT.

The CDR3 sequence: CASRPGAHVTFF. CDR3 coding DNA: TGTGCCAGTAGACCAGGGGCCCACGTAACTTTCTTT. V usage is TRBV19 and J usage is TRBJ1-1; perhaps TRBD1 as D (6 bases). The V and J ends lost 6 bases and 12 bases respectively, with 17 bases between them. Germline CDR1 and CDR2: LNHDA and SQIVND (reference sequence). The CDR3 has 12 amino acids.

This clone was observed once. The chain carries TRBV19 and TRBJ2-7; the match to TRBD1 covers 11 bases. Germline values: CDR1 LNHDA, CDR2 SQIVND (reference sequence). CDR3 length: 16 amino acids. The ends lost 3 bases at V and 5 bases at J; junction bases unmatched: 9. CDR3 region: CASSIGRGQGADEQYF. The CDR3 DNA is TGTGCCAGTAGTATTGGCCGCGGACAGGGGGCCGACGAGCAGTACTTC.

This chain connects TRBV27 to TRBJ2-3, with no clear D. The CDR3 sequence is 16 residues long. From germline, CDR1 is MNHEY and CDR2 SMNVEV (reference sequence). Trimming took off 6 bases at V and 0 bases at J, with 16 bases between the two ends. The CDR3 here is CASSPIRGRSTDTQYF. Written as DNA, the CDR3 is TGTGCCAGCAGCCCGATTAGAGGTCGGAGCACAGATACGCAGTATTTT.

The chain carries TRBV18 and TRBJ1-5, with D hard to call. The V gene's germline CDR1 is KGHSH and CDR2 LQKENI. Trimming took 1 base from V and 6 from J, leaving 19 bases between them. The CDR3 consists of 17 residues. CDR3 nucleotides: TGTGCCAGCTCACCACAGTATAGCGGGGAACGGGGTCAGCCCCAGCATTTT. Protein product: CASSPQYSGERGQPQHF.